Listed below are T cell receptor beta chains from one sample, sequenced in a study of blood T cell repertoires in COVID-19. Repertoires were generated with immunoSEQ multiplex PCR, while TCRdb's copy carries only in-frame clones and drops some. The sample has 250,000 to 300,000 clones; approximately 86% are singletons. The sequenced material came from peripheral blood. The receptor source for this set is a young woman with acute or convalescent COVID-19. Both conserved end residues are part of each CDR3. The D gene is left open where the match is weak. Size values are once, few and many counts, or a class for expanded clones, and some rows have none.

TGTGCCAGCAGTTACGATTCTAGCGGACCTTACAATGAGCAGTTCTTC	CASSYDSSGPYNEQFF	TRBJ2-1	TRBD2	NA	TRBV6-2/TRBV6-3
TGTGCCATCAGTAGACTAGCGGGAGACAATGAGCAGTTCTTC	CAISRLAGDNEQFF	TRBJ2-1	TRBD2	NA	TRBV10-3
TGTGCCAGGAAAAGCGGGAGGGACACCGGGGAGCTGTTTTTT	CARKSGRDTGELFF	TRBJ2-2	TRBD2	NA	TRBV2
TGTGCCAGTAAAATTCTAGCGGGAGCGTCAGATACGCAGTATTTT	CASKILAGASDTQYF	TRBJ2-3	TRBD2	NA	TRBV19
TGTGCCAGTAGGCCTAGCGGGAGAAGGGAGACCCAGTACTTC	CASRPSGRRETQYF	TRBJ2-5	TRBD2	NA	TRBV19
TGTGCCAGTAGCCGACAGGTAGATGAGCAGTTCTTC	CASSRQVDEQFF	TRBJ2-1	NA	NA	TRBV19
TGTGCCAGCAGTGATCAAACTTTGAGCTCTGGGGCCAACGTCCTGACTTTC	CASSDQTLSSGANVLTF	TRBJ2-6	NA	NA	TRBV25-1
TGTGCCAGCAGCTCAAGAGACGAGCAGTACTTC	CASSSRDEQYF	TRBJ2-7	NA	once	TRBV13
TGTGCCAGCAGCTTAAGCGGGAGTGGGTACAATGAGCAGTTCTTC	CASSLSGSGYNEQFF	TRBJ2-1	TRBD2	NA	TRBV7-3
TGCGCCAGCAGCCTAGCGGGGAGCGGGTTAAATGAGCAGTTCTTC	CASSLAGSGLNEQFF	TRBJ2-1	TRBD2	NA	TRBV4-3
TGTGCCAGCAGCCTCCCCGCTCGAACAGGAGAGGATAATGAAAAACTGTTTTTT	CASSLPARTGEDNEKLFF	TRBJ1-4	NA	NA	TRBV3-1/TRBV3-2
TGTGCCAGCAGCTTTAAACCTCGAGGGGGTATTCACTCGTACGAGCAGTACTTC	CASSFKPRGGIHSYEQYF	TRBJ2-7	NA	NA	TRBV5-8
TGTGCCAGCAGCTTAGGGCGCCACAGCTCCTACGAGCAGTACTTC	CASSLGRHSSYEQYF	TRBJ2-7	NA	NA	TRBV7-9
TGTGCCAGCAGTGCCAGACAGGGGGGCGGTGGAAACACCATATATTTT	CASSARQGGGGNTIYF	TRBJ1-3	TRBD1	NA	TRBV6-1
TGTGCCAGCAGCTCCGACAGGGGGCACGCTGAAGCTTTCTTT	CASSSDRGHAEAFF	TRBJ1-1	TRBD1	NA	TRBV5-6
TGTGCCAGCAACTTAGCGGGAGCGAGGAATGAGCAGTTCTTC	CASNLAGARNEQFF	TRBJ2-1	TRBD2	few	TRBV25-1
TGCGCCAGCAGCCAAGATGCGGAGCAGCCCCAGCATTTT	CASSQDAEQPQHF	TRBJ1-5	NA	NA	TRBV4-1
TGTGCCAGCAGCGCTCGGGACGGACTAGACACAGATACGCAGTATTTT	CASSARDGLDTDTQYF	TRBJ2-3	TRBD2	NA	TRBV9
TGTGCCAGCAGTTCGGACAGTTTCCTAGAGACCCAGTACTTC	CASSSDSFLETQYF	TRBJ2-5	NA	NA	TRBV27
TGTGCTAGCAGCCCCAGGACTAGCGGGAATGAGCAGTTCTTC	CASSPRTSGNEQFF	TRBJ2-1	TRBD2	NA	TRBV7-7
TGTGCCAGCAGCGTAGATTCCGGGAGCTCCTACAATGAGCAGTTCTTC	CASSVDSGSSYNEQFF	TRBJ2-1	NA	NA	TRBV9
TGTGCCAGTTCCGGGACAGGGTCCTACGAGCAGTACTTC	CASSGTGSYEQYF	TRBJ2-7	TRBD1	NA	TRBV27
TGTGCCAGCAGCTTAGGGGCCACTTACAATGGCTACACCTTC	CASSLGATYNGYTF	TRBJ1-2	NA	NA	TRBV11-3
TGTGCCAGCAGCCCCAGGGGGTATGGCTACACCTTC	CASSPRGYGYTF	TRBJ1-2	TRBD1	few	TRBV7-9
TGTGCCAGCAGTTACGACGCGCGGGTCTACAATGAGCAGTTCTTC	CASSYDARVYNEQFF	TRBJ2-1	NA	NA	TRBV6-2/TRBV6-3
TGTGCCAGTAGTATAGGCAGGGACAGGGGGCATCGCCTCCACTTT	CASSIGRDRGHRLHF	TRBJ1-6	TRBD1	NA	TRBV19
TGTGCCAGCAGTTTATCGGGGCGGGAGGGCCGTAATGAGCAGTTCTTC	CASSLSGREGRNEQFF	TRBJ2-1	TRBD2	NA	TRBV27
TGCGCCAGCAGCTGGAGCCCGGGACTAGCGACCGGGGAGCTGTTTTTT	CASSWSPGLATGELFF	TRBJ2-2	TRBD2	NA	TRBV5-1
TGTGCCAGCAGCGACCGTCACCCTAGCGTAAATTACAATGAGCAGTTCTTC	CASSDRHPSVNYNEQFF	TRBJ2-1	NA	NA	TRBV7-8
TGCAGTGCTATAAGGGGCACTGAAGCTTTCTTT	CSAIRGTEAFF	TRBJ1-1	NA	NA	TRBV20-1
TGTGCCAGCAACAGTCAGGGAGGAGGAAAACTGTTTTTT	CASNSQGGGKLFF	TRBJ1-4	NA	NA	TRBV5-4
TGTGCCAGCAGTTACCCCAAGGGGTGGGGTAATCAGCCCCAGCATTTT	CASSYPKGWGNQPQHF	TRBJ1-5	NA	NA	TRBV6-2/TRBV6-3
TGTGCCAGCAGTCCCCACCTCGTGGCGGGAGTTTCAGGGAGTGCCTACAATGAGCAGTTCTTC	CASSPHLVAGVSGSAYNEQFF	TRBJ2-1	TRBD2	NA	TRBV2
TGTGCCAGCAGCCAAGAAATGGGGCTAGCGGGGGAGAATGAGCAGTTCTTC	CASSQEMGLAGENEQFF	TRBJ2-1	TRBD2	NA	TRBV4-2
TGTGCCAGCAGCCCACAGGGAAACACCATATATTTT	CASSPQGNTIYF	TRBJ1-3	NA	once	TRBV7-9
TGTGCCAGCAGCTTCGGGGGTCCAAATCAGCCCCAGCATTTT	CASSFGGPNQPQHF	TRBJ1-5	NA	NA	TRBV11-3
TGTGCCAGCAGCCCACTTAAAGCGGGAGTCTACAATGAGCAGTTCTTC	CASSPLKAGVYNEQFF	TRBJ2-1	TRBD2	NA	TRBV7-3
TGTGCCAGCAGCCAAGGGGACATCTATGGCTACACCTTC	CASSQGDIYGYTF	TRBJ1-2	NA	NA	TRBV3-1/TRBV3-2
TGTGCCAGCAGTTACAACAGGGGGCGGACAGATACGCAGTATTTT	CASSYNRGRTDTQYF	TRBJ2-3	TRBD1	NA	TRBV27
TGTGCCAGCAGTTTTGGACAGGGGGGCTACGAGCAGTACTTC	CASSFGQGGYEQYF	TRBJ2-7	TRBD1	NA	TRBV7-9
TGTGCCACCAGCAGAGGGGTGGCAGTATCCTCCCAAAGGGGTGAGCAGTTCTTC	CATSRGVAVSSQRGEQFF	TRBJ2-1	NA	NA	TRBV15
TGTGCCAGCAAAGGGTGGCAGGGCTACGAGCAGTACTTC	CASKGWQGYEQYF	TRBJ2-7	NA	NA	TRBV6-1
TGCGCCAGCAGCCAGCGGACTAGCGGGGCGGGCGAGCAGTACTTC	CASSQRTSGAGEQYF	TRBJ2-7	TRBD2	NA	TRBV5-1
TGTGCCAGCAGTCCTGGACACGGGTCGATCCGCTATATTGGCTACACCTTC	CASSPGHGSIRYIGYTF	TRBJ1-2	NA	once	TRBV6-6
TGTGCCAGCAGCTTAGAGGGGGGGAGGACACTGAACACTGAAGCTTTCTTT	CASSLEGGRTLNTEAFF	TRBJ1-1	NA	NA	TRBV7-2
TGTGCCAGCAGCTTAGGACAGGGGTCTTCGACCCAGTACTTC	CASSLGQGSSTQYF	TRBJ2-5	TRBD1	NA	TRBV7-9
TGTGCCAGCATTGAACCGGGACTAGCATATTACAATGAGCAGTTCTTC	CASIEPGLAYYNEQFF	TRBJ2-1	TRBD2	NA	TRBV6-1
TGTGCCAGCAGCCACTCCGCGACAGACGTCTATGGCTACACCTTC	CASSHSATDVYGYTF	TRBJ1-2	NA	NA	TRBV6-2/TRBV6-3
TGTGCCAGCAGCTTAGCCAGGGGGTTGACTAGCGGGATTGAGACCCAGTACTTC	CASSLARGLTSGIETQYF	TRBJ2-5	TRBD2	once	TRBV5-8
TGCAGTGCTAGGGAGAGTTGGCACACCTTC	CSARESWHTF	TRBJ1-2	NA	NA	TRBV20-1
TGTGCCAGCAGCCCTAGTCTTTCCAAAAACATTCAGTACTTC	CASSPSLSKNIQYF	TRBJ2-4	NA	NA	TRBV13
TGTGCCAGCACGGGGGAGGCCTATGGCTACACCTTC	CASTGEAYGYTF	TRBJ1-2	NA	NA	TRBV7-9
TGTGCCAGCAGCGAAGGGGCCCTGGACCCCCACAATGAGCAGTTCTTC	CASSEGALDPHNEQFF	TRBJ2-1	NA	once	TRBV9
TGTGCCAGCAGGCTCCGGAGCGGGGGGGATACGCAGTATTTT	CASRLRSGGDTQYF	TRBJ2-3	TRBD2	NA	TRBV6-5
TGTGCCAGCAGCCAAGATGCAGCTAGAAGGTCCGAGCAGTACTTC	CASSQDAARRSEQYF	TRBJ2-7	NA	NA	TRBV3-1/TRBV3-2
TGTGCCAGCAGTTTATCTACTAGGAACGGGGAGCTGTTTTTT	CASSLSTRNGELFF	TRBJ2-2	NA	NA	TRBV27
TGCGCCAGCAGCCAAGGGCCGGGACACAAAGAGACCCAGTACTTC	CASSQGPGHKETQYF	TRBJ2-5	NA	NA	TRBV4-1
TGTGCCAGCAGCTTGGGGGGTTACGACACTGAAGCTTTCTTT	CASSLGGYDTEAFF	TRBJ1-1	NA	NA	TRBV7-8
TGCAGCGTTGGAGGGCAGGGGACCACTGAAGCTTTCTTT	CSVGGQGTTEAFF	TRBJ1-1	NA	NA	TRBV29-1
TGTGCCTGGAGTGGTCAGGGGATAAGCAATCAGCCCCAGCATTTT	CAWSGQGISNQPQHF	TRBJ1-5	NA	NA	TRBV30